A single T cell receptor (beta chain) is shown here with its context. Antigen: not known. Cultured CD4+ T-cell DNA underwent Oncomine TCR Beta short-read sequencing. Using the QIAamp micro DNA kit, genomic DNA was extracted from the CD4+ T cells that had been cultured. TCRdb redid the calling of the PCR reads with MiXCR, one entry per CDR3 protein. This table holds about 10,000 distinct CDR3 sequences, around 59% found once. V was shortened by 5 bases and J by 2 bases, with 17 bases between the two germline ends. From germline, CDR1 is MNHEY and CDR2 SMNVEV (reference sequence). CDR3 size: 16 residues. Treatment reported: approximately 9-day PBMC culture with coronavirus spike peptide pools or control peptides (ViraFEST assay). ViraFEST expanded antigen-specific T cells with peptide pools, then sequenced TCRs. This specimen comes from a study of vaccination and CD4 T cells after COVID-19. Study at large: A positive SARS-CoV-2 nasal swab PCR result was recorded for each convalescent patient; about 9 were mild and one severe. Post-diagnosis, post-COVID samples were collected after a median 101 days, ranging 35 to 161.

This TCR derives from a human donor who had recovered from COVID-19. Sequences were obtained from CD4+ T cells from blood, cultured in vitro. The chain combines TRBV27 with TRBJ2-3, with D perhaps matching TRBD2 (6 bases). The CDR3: CASSLDLRDPTDTQYF. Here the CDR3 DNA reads TGTGCCAGCAGTCTCGACTTGCGGGACCCCACAGATACGCAGTATTTT.